This T cell receptor (beta chain) came from a study of shared clonotypes between healthy human individuals. The study, taken as a whole, reports: The authors expected sequencing depth to affect clonotype sharing among donors.

Of note for this clone: Its antigen remains unknown.

The protocol was immunoSEQ multiplex PCR, while the TCRdb copy is restricted to in-frame clones and leaves out a portion. The profile shows a few million clones, about 92% of them singletons. Trimming took off 3 bases at V and 6 bases at J, with 14 bases between the two ends. Germline V gene sequence: CDR1 MNHEY, CDR2 SMNVEV (reference sequence). The CDR3 consists of 14 residues. The specimen was naive CD4+ T cells from PBMCs. Subset meaning: CD45RA+ positively selected. V is TRBV27 and J is TRBJ1-2, with a possible D match to TRBD1 (5 bases). The sequence was collected from a man aged 18 to 30 in good health. Some clones in this sample may be carry-over from other donors' samples. The CDR3 DNA follows: TGTGCCAGCAGTTTGAGGGAAACAGGCCATGGCTACACCTTC. Translated: CASSLRETGHGYTF.